This entry lists 14 T cell receptor beta chains sequenced from one sample in a study of T cell repertoires in cytomegalovirus infection. MiXCR was run by TCRdb on the reads, yielding one entry per CDR3 protein. The sample lists some 940,000 distinct CDR3 sequences, roughly a third occurring once. These receptors' targets are unknown. The sample here was cultured CD8+ T cells from PBMCs, taken from culture after CMV antigen stimulation. The receptors stem from a human donor in good health (CMV status not recorded). Some clones in this sample may be carry-over from other donors' samples.

About this clonotype: One end of the junction is discordant with germline, which a read error may explain. The chain is built from TRBV28 and TRBJ2-5, with D uncertain. CDR1 and CDR2 from the germline V gene are MDHEN and SYDVKM. The CDR3 has 13 residues. In DNA, the CDR3 is TGTGCTAGCATGACGGCAGAACAAGAGACCCAGTACTTC. Translated, it gives CASMTAEQETQYF.

The chain recombines TRBV7-3 with TRBJ1-2; D not certain. Looked up from germline, CDR1 is SGHTA and CDR2 is FQGTGA. The CDR3 runs to 16 residues. With 5 bases removed from V and 0 bases from J, the gap between germline ends came to 16 bases. The CDR3 nucleotides read TGTGCCAGCAGCCACCCAAGGGCAGGTCCTAACTATGGCTACACCTTC. The encoded protein is CASSHPRAGPNYGYTF.

This chain connects TRBV27 to TRBJ2-7, with TRBD1 matching over 7 bases. Trimming took 8 bases from V and 4 from J; bases not matched to a gene: 8. This CDR3 region has 13 residues. Germline V gene sequence: CDR1 MNHEY, CDR2 SMNVEV (reference sequence). CDR3 nucleotides: TGTGCCAGCGGGGAACAGGGGTGGTACGAGCAGTACTTC. Translated: CASGEQGWYEQYF.

This clonotype was counted a few times. V usage is TRBV19 and J usage is TRBJ1-1; D gene ambiguous. The length of the CDR3 is 13 residues. Germline CDR1 and CDR2: LNHDA and SQIVND (reference sequence). V dropped 3 bases and J dropped 1 base, with 6 bases sitting between them. For the CDR3, the DNA is TGTGCCAGTAGTATCCGAAAGAACACTGAAGCTTTCTTT. Its translation is CASSIRKNTEAFF.

CDR3: CASSQEPDRAFAYGYTF. CDR3 nucleotides: TGCGCCAGCAGCCAAGAACCAGACAGGGCCTTTGCCTATGGCTACACCTTC. The chain employs TRBV4-1 and TRBJ1-2; 7 positions agree with TRBD1. Germline values: CDR1 MGHRA, CDR2 YSYEKL. CDR3 length: 17 residues. Trimming at V came to 0 bases and at J to 4 bases, leaving 11 bases not matched to a gene.

The chain is built from TRBV11-2 and TRBJ1-1; 10 nucleotides align to TRBD1. The CDR3 runs 18 residues. J lost 0 bases, V lost 3 bases, and 10 bases had no gene match. Germline loops: CDR1 SGHAT, CDR2 FQNNGV. CDR3 DNA sequence: TGTGCCAGCAGCTTTTACCGAGGGACAGGGGAAATGAACACTGAAGCTTTCTTT. It encodes CASSFYRGTGEMNTEAFF.

The rearrangement joins TRBV6-2 or TRBV6-3 to TRBJ2-1; TRBD2 matches 8 bases. Trimming removed 2 bases from V and 3 bases from J; junction bases left unmatched: 6. Germline lookup yields CDR1 MNHEY and CDR2 SVGEGT. This CDR3 contains 16 residues. CDR3 sequence: CASSYSASGRYNEQFF. For the CDR3, the DNA is TGTGCCAGCAGTTACAGCGCTAGCGGGCGCTACAATGAGCAGTTCTTC.

The rearrangement links TRBV5-5 to TRBJ2-1; 7 nucleotides agree with TRBD2. The V segment lost 0 bases and the J segment 12 bases; nucleotides outside the gene matches: 12. There are 15 residues in the CDR3. The germline V gene encodes CDR1 SGHKS and CDR2 YYEKEE (reference sequence). CDR3 bases: TGTGCCAGCAGCTTGGACCGGACTAGTCCCTTGGGGCAGTTCTTC. It encodes CASSLDRTSPLGQFF.

The chain joins TRBV20-1 to TRBJ2-1; 8 bases agree with TRBD1. The CDR3 extends over 14 amino acids. Germline trimming cut 7 bases from V and 5 bases from J; bases unmatched to any gene: 10. Germline V CDR1 and CDR2: DFQATT, SNEGSKA (reference sequence). Here the CDR3 DNA reads TGCAGTGTCCGACCGGGACAGGAAAACAATGAGCAGTTCTTC. Its protein is CSVRPGQENNEQFF.

V is TRBV9 and J is TRBJ2-1; either TRBD1 or TRBD2 may supply D (5 bases each). The germline V gene encodes CDR1 SGDLS and CDR2 YYNGEE. The CDR3 length is 15 residues. Trimming took 4 bases from V and 5 from J, leaving 16 bases between them. The CDR3 sequence is CASSPSGTAHNEQFF. The CDR3 DNA is TGTGCCAGCAGCCCCTCCGGGACGGCCCACAATGAGCAGTTCTTC.

This clonotype was seen repeatedly, ten times or more. V and J are TRBV19 and TRBJ1-1; D gene uncertain. CDR3 length: 15 amino acids. CDR1 is LNHDA, CDR2 SQIVND, per germline (reference sequence). V was clipped by 4 bases and J by 4 bases, with 16 bases between them. The CDR3 DNA follows: TGTGCCAGTAGTAGGGCCGCCGGCGCGGGCACTGAAGCTTTCTTT. It specifies CASSRAAGAGTEAFF.

This clonotype was observed many times. CDR3 in amino acids: CASSFGGGAFF. CDR3 sequence (DNA): TGTGCCAGCAGTTTCGGGGGGGGAGCTTTCTTT. The chain couples TRBV27 to TRBJ1-1, with D perhaps matching TRBD1 (5 bases). Germline V gene lookup returns CDR1 MNHEY and CDR2 SMNVEV (reference sequence). Trimming shortened V by 3 bases and J by 10 bases, and 9 bases separated the two germline ends. The CDR3 is made up of 11 amino acids.

The rearrangement joins TRBV7-9 to TRBJ2-7; TRBD1 matches at 8 bases. The CDR3 totals 12 residues. Trimming cost V 8 bases and J 6 bases; bases outside gene matches: 6. CDR1 SEHNR and CDR2 FQNEAQ come from the germline V gene (reference sequence). The CDR3 DNA is TGTGCCAGCTCCAGGGGGCTGAGCGAGCAGTACTTC. It yields the protein CASSRGLSEQYF.

CDR3 in DNA: TGTGCCAGCAGTTTTAGACTAGTGCGGGATACGCAGTATTTT. Translated: CASSFRLVRDTQYF. The genes are TRBV12-3 or TRBV12-4 and TRBJ2-3, with a tentative D call TRBD2 (6 bases). This CDR3 contains 14 residues. Trimming stripped 3 bases from V and 6 bases from J, with 13 bases between.